Listed below are T cell receptor beta chains from one sample, sequenced in a study of cytomegalovirus exposure and HLA in healthy donors. The table came from immunoSEQ multiplex PCR; TCRdb's copy has only in-frame clones and leaves some out. The repertoire consists of 130,000 or so clones, with 75% to 85% occurring once and the leading ten covering around 9.1%. The sample was PBMCs. These receptors were obtained from a woman aged 45-60 years in good health and CMV-seropositive. The CDR3 runs from the conserved cysteine through the conserved F or W. A D gene is named only where the DNA matches it firmly. Where a row states a size, it is once, few, many or the class of an expanded clone; other rows omit it.

cdr3_aa,cdr3_nt,clone_size,j_call,v_call,d_call
CASSLEGRPGGYTF,TGTGCCAGCAGCTTGGAGGGGCGACCTGGGGGCTACACCTTC,.,TRBJ1-2,TRBV5-6,.
CASSTGTGKYEQYF,TGTGCCAGCAGCACCGGGACAGGGAAATACGAGCAGTACTTC,.,TRBJ2-7,TRBV11-2,TRBD1
CASSQASGGTYEQYF,TGTGCCAGCAGCCAAGCTAGCGGGGGAACCTACGAGCAGTACTTC,.,TRBJ2-7,TRBV14,TRBD2
CASSQVVTDFCQAFF,TGCGCCAGCAGCCAAGTGGTTACTGACTTCTGCCAAGCTTTCTTT,.,TRBJ1-1,TRBV4-3,.
CATSRDREGGQFF,TGTGCCACCAGCAGAGACCGTGAAGGGGGGCAGTTCTTC,.,TRBJ2-1,TRBV15,.
CASSEGLAGVDTQYF,TGCGCCAGCAGCGAGGGACTAGCGGGGGTGGATACGCAGTATTTT,.,TRBJ2-3,TRBV5-1,TRBD2
CASSVDLSSGTQYF,TGTGCCAGCAGCGTAGACCTATCCTCCGGGACCCAGTACTTC,.,TRBJ2-5,TRBV9,.
CASSFETSGRAEQYF,TGCGCCAGCAGCTTTGAAACTAGCGGGAGGGCCGAGCAGTATTTT,once,TRBJ2-3,TRBV5-1,TRBD2
CAGRRTGGSGNTIYF,TGTGCCGGAAGAAGGACAGGGGGATCTGGAAACACCATATATTTT,.,TRBJ1-3,TRBV30,TRBD1
CASSGQGDQPQHF,TGTGCCAGCAGTGGTCAGGGGGACCAGCCCCAGCATTTT,.,TRBJ1-5,TRBV2,TRBD1
CASSQEYSHQPQHF,TGCGCCAGCAGCCAAGAGTACAGTCATCAGCCCCAGCATTTT,.,TRBJ1-5,TRBV4-3,.
CASSVWEGTDTQYF,TGTGCCAGCAGTGTTTGGGAGGGCACAGATACGCAGTATTTT,few,TRBJ2-3,TRBV6-5,.
CASSLGAGARGEKLFF,TGTGCCAGCAGCTTAGGGGCGGGGGCGCGAGGTGAAAAACTGTTTTTT,.,TRBJ1-4,TRBV7-2,.
CASSPRTGLTEAFF,TGCGCCAGCAGTCCCCGGACAGGGTTGACTGAAGCTTTCTTT,.,TRBJ1-1,TRBV5-1,TRBD1
CGGDGYTF,TGTGGCGGCGATGGCTACACCTTC,.,TRBJ1-2,TRBV30,.
CSVETSGTRVDTQYF,TGCAGCGTGGAGACTAGCGGGACTAGGGTAGATACGCAGTATTTT,.,TRBJ2-3,TRBV29-1,TRBD2
CASRGVGGYTF,TGCGCCAGCAGAGGGGTCGGGGGCTACACCTTC,once,TRBJ1-2,TRBV4-3,.
CASSTRTASNEKLFF,TGTGCCAGCAGCACCCGGACAGCATCTAATGAAAAACTGTTTTTT,.,TRBJ1-4,TRBV5-4,.
CASRPQVGASSTDTQYF,TGTGCCAGCAGACCCCAAGTGGGGGCCTCTAGCACAGATACGCAGTATTTT,.,TRBJ2-3,TRBV11-2,.
CASSLFQVETQYF,TGTGCCAGCAGCTTGTTTCAGGTAGAGACCCAGTACTTC,.,TRBJ2-5,TRBV5-4,.